Detailed here is one TCR beta chain. The CDR3 is 15 amino acids. Trimming cost V 5 bases and J 7 bases; bases outside gene matches: 5. CDR1 and CDR2 (germline): SEHNR, FQNEAQ (reference sequence). Treatment noted: oral pan-JAK inhibitor, 5-10 mg twice daily. The record originates from a study of CD8+ T cells in alopecia areata. After isolation, RNA underwent reverse transcription to generate cDNA as the sequencing template. Profiled with immunoSEQ multiplex PCR; TCRdb holds only in-frame clones, not every one. Among 150,000 to 200,000 clones, 58% were seen once, and the ten largest hold 16%. This rearrangement joins TRBV7-9 to TRBJ1-6; 10 bases fit TRBD1. Source: CD4+ T cells sorted from blood, taken at roughly week 55, from a patient treated with tofacitinib. The receptor was isolated from a human donor with alopecia areata. The CDR3, as DNA: TGTGCCAGCAGCCGCCCGGGACAGGGGAATTCACCCCTCCACTTT. As protein: CASSRPGQGNSPLHF.